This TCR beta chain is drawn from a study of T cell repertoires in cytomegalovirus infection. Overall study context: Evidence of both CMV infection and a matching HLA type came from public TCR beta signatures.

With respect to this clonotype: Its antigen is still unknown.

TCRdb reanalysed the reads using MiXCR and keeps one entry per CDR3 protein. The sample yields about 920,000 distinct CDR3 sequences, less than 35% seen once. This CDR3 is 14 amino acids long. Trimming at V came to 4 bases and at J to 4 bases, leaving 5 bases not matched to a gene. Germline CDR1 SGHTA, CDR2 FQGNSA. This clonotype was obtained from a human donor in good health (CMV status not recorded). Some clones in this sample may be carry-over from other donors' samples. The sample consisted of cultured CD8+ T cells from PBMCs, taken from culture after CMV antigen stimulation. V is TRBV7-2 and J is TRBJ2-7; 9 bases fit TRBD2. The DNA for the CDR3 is TGTGCCAGCAGCTCACTAGCGGGCGCTTACGAGCAGTACTTC. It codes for CASSSLAGAYEQYF.